This T cell receptor (beta chain) was sequenced in a study of blood T cell repertoires in COVID-19. Background on the study: Nucleic acid was either cDNA or gDNA, and it came from T cells, B-cell-depleted T cells, or PBMCs.

V was cut by 2 bases and J by 1 base, with 12 bases left in between. Germline assignment: CDR1 LNHDA and CDR2 SQIVND (reference sequence). CDR3 size: 15 residues. The authors' processing: It was from reference gene primer amplification that nucleated cell counts were estimated. TCRdb keeps only in-frame clones here, not all; method: immunoSEQ multiplex PCR. That table furnishes V, J and clone size, whereas the DNA furnished D and trimming. The sample holds fewer than 700,000 clones; about 88% are singletons and the top ten take around 7.8%. Enrolled during active infection, Seattle patients were then followed longitudinally.

The sequence was collected from a woman aged 45 to 65 with COVID-19, enrolled during active disease. This rearrangement joins TRBV19 to TRBJ2-7; the D gene is possibly TRBD1 (8 bases). Sequenced material: peripheral blood. This chain's CDR3 is CASSITGGGSYEQYF. The DNA of the CDR3 is TGTGCCAGTAGTATAACAGGGGGAGGGTCCTACGAGCAGTACTTC.